The rows below give T cell receptor beta chains drawn from one sample of a study of spatial heterogeneity in lung cancer. TCRdb reprocessed the 5' RACE reads with MiXCR, giving one entry per CDR3 protein. The sample contains about 15,000 distinct CDR3 sequences, 7% to 9% of which appear only once. Sequenced here: PBMCs, sampled at surgery. The source is a female donor with early-stage non-small cell lung cancer. The CDR3 runs from the conserved cysteine through the conserved F or W. D genes are given only for firm matches. Part of the rows lack a size; the others show once, few, many or a class for expanded clones.

v_gene	d_gene	j_gene	abundance	CDR3aa	CDR3nt
TRBV20-1	.	TRBJ2-3	many	CSARGRGADTQYF	TGCAGTGCTCGAGGGAGGGGGGCAGATACGCAGTATTTT
TRBV6-5	.	TRBJ2-7	many	CASSLTDSDYEQYF	TGTGCCAGCAGCTTAACCGACTCGGACTACGAGCAGTACTTC
TRBV11-2	.	TRBJ2-7	few	CASSLGGRPYEQYF	TGTGCCAGCAGCTTAGGGGGACGGCCCTACGAGCAGTACTTC
TRBV5-4	TRBD2	TRBJ2-1	many	CASSSSLAGVGNEQFF	TGTGCCAGCAGCTCCTCCCTAGCGGGAGTGGGCAATGAGCAGTTCTTC
TRBV29-1	.	TRBJ2-5	many	CSVAAGQETQYF	TGCAGCGTTGCGGCAGGGCAAGAGACCCAGTACTTC
TRBV5-1	.	TRBJ2-1	many	CASSLGSSYNEQFF	TGCGCCAGCAGCTTGGGCAGTTCCTACAATGAGCAGTTCTTC
TRBV4-3	TRBD2	TRBJ2-3	medium-sized	CASSQDHVAGTSTDTQYF	TGCGCCAGCAGCCAAGATCACGTAGCGGGGACGAGCACAGATACGCAGTATTTT
TRBV29-1	TRBD1	TRBJ1-4	many	CSVVGTGHEKLFF	TGCAGCGTTGTTGGGACAGGGCACGAAAAACTGTTTTTT
TRBV4-1	TRBD2	TRBJ2-5	.	CASSSAGGPYQETQYF	TGCGCCAGCAGCTCCGCGGGGGGACCGTACCAAGAGACCCAGTACTTC
TRBV11-2	.	TRBJ1-5	many	CASSLQPNQPQHF	TGTGCCAGCAGCTTGCAACCAAATCAGCCCCAGCATTTT
TRBV15	TRBD2	TRBJ2-5	.	CATSRDRAGGAQYF	TGTGCCACCAGCAGAGATCGGGCCGGGGGGGCGCAGTACTTC
TRBV9	.	TRBJ1-4	many	CASSRYASGTTNEKLFF	TGTGCCAGCTCGCGATACGCATCGGGAACAACTAATGAAAAACTGTTTTTT
TRBV13	TRBD1	TRBJ2-7	many	CASSLQRGQGVYEQYF	TGTGCCAGCAGCTTACAACGAGGACAGGGGGTCTACGAGCAGTACTTC
TRBV14	TRBD2	TRBJ2-2	.	CASSQLGLAGGELFF	TGTGCCAGCAGCCAACTGGGACTAGCTGGCGGGGAGCTGTTTTTT
TRBV9	.	TRBJ2-3	few	CASSVLSDTDTQYF	TGTGCCAGCAGCGTACTTAGCGACACAGATACGCAGTATTTT
TRBV29-1	.	TRBJ2-7	.	CSVELHGGSSYEQYF	TGCAGCGTTGAGTTGCATGGGGGCAGTTCCTACGAGCAGTACTTC
TRBV5-6	.	TRBJ2-3	.	CASSLPDSVDTDTQYF	TGTGCCAGCAGCCTCCCCGACAGTGTGGACACAGATACGCAGTATTTT
TRBV30	.	TRBJ1-2	many	CAWRTTGLSYTF	TGTGCCTGGAGAACGACAGGCCTCAGCTACACCTTC
TRBV2	.	TRBJ2-7	many	CASSARIYEQYF	TGTGCCAGCAGTGCCAGGATTTACGAGCAGTACTTC
TRBV24-1	.	TRBJ2-6	medium-sized	CATSDPSSTRSSSGANVLTF	TGTGCCACCAGTGATCCCTCGTCGACAAGAAGTTCCTCTGGGGCCAACGTCCTGACTTTC